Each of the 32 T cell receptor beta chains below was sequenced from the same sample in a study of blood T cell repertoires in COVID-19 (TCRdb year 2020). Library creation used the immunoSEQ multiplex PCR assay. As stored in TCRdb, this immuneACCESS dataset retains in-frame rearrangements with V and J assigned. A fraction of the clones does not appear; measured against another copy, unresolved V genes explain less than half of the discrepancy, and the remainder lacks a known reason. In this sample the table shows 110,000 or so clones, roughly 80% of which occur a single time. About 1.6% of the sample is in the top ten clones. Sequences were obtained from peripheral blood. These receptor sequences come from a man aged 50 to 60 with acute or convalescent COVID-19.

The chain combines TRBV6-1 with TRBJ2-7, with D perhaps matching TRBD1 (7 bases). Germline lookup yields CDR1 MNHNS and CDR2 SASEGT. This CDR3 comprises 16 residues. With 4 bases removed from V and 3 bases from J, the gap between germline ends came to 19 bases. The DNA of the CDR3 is TGTGCCAGCAGTGGATTGGGGGGACAGTTCTACTACGAGCAGTACTTC. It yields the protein CASSGLGGQFYYEQYF.

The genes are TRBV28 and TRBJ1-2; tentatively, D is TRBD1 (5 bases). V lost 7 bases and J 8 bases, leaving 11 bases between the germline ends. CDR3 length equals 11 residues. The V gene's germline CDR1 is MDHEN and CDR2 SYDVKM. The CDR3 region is CASTSGGGYTF. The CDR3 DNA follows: TGTGCCAGCACCTCTGGGGGGGGCTACACCTTC.

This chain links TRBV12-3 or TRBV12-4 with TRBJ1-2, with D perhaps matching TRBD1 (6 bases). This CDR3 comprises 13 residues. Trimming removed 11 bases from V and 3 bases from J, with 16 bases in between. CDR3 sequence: CAGKQGWDYGYTF. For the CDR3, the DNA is TGTGCCGGAAAACAGGGCTGGGACTATGGCTACACCTTC.

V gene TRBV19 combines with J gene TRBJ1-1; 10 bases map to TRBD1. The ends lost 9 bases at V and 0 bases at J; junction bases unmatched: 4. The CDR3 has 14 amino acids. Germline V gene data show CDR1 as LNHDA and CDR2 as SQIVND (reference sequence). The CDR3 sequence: CARSDRGMNTEAFF. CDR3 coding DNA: TGTGCCAGATCGGACAGGGGGATGAACACTGAAGCTTTCTTT.

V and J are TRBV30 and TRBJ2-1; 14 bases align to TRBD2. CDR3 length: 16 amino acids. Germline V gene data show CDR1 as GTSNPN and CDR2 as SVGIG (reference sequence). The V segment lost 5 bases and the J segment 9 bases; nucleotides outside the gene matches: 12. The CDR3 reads CAWDPRLAGGRGEQFF. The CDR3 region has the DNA TGTGCCTGGGATCCTCGACTAGCGGGGGGGCGAGGTGAGCAGTTCTTC.

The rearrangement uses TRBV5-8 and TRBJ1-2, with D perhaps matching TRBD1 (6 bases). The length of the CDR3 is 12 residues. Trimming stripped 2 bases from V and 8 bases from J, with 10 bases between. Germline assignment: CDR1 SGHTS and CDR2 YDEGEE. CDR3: CASSLTGRGYTF. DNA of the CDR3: TGTGCCAGCAGCTTAACAGGGAGAGGCTACACCTTC.

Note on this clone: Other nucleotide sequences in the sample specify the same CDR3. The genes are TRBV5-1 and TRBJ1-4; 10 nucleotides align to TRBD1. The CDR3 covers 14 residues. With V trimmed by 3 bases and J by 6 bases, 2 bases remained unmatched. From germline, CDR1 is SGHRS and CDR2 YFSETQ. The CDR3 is CASSSGTGDEKLFF. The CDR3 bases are TGCGCCAGCAGCTCCGGGACAGGGGATGAAAAACTGTTTTTT.

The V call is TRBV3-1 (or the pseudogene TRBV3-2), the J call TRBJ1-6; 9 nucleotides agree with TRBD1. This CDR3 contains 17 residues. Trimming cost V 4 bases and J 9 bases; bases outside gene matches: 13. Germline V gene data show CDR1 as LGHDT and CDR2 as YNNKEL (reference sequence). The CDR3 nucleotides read TGTGCCAGCAGCCCCCTTCCCGGGACAGGGATTACTTCACCCCTCCACTTT. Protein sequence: CASSPLPGTGITSPLHF.

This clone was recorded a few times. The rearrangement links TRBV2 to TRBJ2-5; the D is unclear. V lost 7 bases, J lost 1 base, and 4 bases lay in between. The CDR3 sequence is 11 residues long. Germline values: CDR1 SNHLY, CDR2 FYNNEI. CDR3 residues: CASTIQETQYF. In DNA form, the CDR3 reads TGTGCCAGCACTATCCAAGAGACCCAGTACTTC.

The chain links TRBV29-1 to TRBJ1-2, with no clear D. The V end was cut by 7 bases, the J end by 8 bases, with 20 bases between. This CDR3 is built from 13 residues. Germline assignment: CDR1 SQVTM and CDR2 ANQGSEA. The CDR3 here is CSGRVEGRRGYTF. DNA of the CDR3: TGCAGCGGCCGCGTGGAGGGAAGGAGAGGCTACACCTTC.

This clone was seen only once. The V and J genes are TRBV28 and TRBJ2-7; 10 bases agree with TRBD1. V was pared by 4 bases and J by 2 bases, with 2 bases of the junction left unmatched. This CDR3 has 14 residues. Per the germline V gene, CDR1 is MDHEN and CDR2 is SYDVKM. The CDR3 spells CASSYGQGAYEQYF. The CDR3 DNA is TGTGCCAGCAGTTATGGACAGGGGGCCTACGAGCAGTACTTC.

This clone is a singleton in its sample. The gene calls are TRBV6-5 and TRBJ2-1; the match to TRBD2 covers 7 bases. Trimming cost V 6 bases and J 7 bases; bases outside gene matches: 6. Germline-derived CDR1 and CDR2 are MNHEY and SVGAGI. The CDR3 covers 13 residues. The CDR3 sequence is CASRLAAENEQFF. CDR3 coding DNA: TGTGCCAGCAGGCTAGCGGCGGAGAATGAGCAGTTCTTC.

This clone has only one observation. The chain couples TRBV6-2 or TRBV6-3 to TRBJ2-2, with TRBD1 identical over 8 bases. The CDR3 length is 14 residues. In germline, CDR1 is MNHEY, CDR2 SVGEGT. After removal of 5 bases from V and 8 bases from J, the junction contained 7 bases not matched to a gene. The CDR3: CASSPRDRRGELFF. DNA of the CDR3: TGTGCCAGCAGTCCCCGGGACAGGCGAGGGGAGCTGTTTTTT.

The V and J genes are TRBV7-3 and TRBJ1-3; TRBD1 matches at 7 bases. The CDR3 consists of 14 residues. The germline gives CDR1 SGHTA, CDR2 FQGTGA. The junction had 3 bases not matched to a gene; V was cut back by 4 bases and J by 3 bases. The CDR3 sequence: CASSSGTVGNTIYF. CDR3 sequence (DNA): TGTGCCAGCAGCTCAGGGACAGTTGGAAACACCATATATTTT.

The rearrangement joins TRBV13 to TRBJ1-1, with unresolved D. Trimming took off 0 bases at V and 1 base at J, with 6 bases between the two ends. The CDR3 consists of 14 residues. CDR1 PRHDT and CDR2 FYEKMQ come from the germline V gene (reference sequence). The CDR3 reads CASSLGRWNTEAFF. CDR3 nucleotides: TGTGCCAGCAGCTTAGGACGGTGGAACACTGAAGCTTTCTTT.

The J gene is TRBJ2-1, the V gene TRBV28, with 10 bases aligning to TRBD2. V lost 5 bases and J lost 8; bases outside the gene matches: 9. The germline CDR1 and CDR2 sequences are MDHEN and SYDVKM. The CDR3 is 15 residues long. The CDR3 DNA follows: TGTGCCAGCAGTCCAAGCGGGGGGGCCGTCGATGAGCAGTTCTTC. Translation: CASSPSGGAVDEQFF.

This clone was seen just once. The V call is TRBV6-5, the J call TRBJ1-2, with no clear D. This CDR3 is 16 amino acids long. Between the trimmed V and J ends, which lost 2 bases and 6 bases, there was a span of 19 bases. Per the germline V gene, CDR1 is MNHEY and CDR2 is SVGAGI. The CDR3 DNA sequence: TGTGCCAGCAGTTACCATAATTGGGCGCAGCGGAATGGCTACACCTTC. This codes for CASSYHNWAQRNGYTF.

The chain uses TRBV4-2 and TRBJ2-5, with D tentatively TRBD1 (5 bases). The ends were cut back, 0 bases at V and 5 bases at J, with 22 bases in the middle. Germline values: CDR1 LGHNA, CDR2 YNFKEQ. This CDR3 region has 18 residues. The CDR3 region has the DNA TGTGCCAGCAGCCAAGATGCGTCAGGGCGAGTGGCGGTTGAGACCCAGTACTTC. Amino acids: CASSQDASGRVAVETQYF.

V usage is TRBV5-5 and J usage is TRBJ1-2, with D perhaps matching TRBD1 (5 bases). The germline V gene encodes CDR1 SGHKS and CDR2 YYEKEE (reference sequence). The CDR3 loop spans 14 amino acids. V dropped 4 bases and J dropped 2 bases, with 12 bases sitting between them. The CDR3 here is CASSQGPRNYGYTF. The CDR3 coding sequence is TGTGCCAGCAGCCAGGGCCCGCGGAACTATGGCTACACCTTC.

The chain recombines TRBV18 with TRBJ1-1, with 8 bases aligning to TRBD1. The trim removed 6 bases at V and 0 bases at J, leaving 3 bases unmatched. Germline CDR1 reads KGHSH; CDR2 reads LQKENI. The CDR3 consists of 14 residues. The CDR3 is CASSQGQVNTEAFF. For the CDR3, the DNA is TGTGCCAGCTCCCAGGGACAGGTGAACACTGAAGCTTTCTTT.

CDR3 DNA: TGCAGTGCCCGGGGGACTGAAGCTTTCTTT. Translated: CSARGTEAFF. The chain employs TRBV20-1 and TRBJ1-1; D perhaps matches TRBD1 (5 bases). V lost 6 bases to trimming and J lost 5 bases, with 7 bases between them. Germline CDR1 and CDR2: DFQATT and SNEGSKA (reference sequence). The CDR3 totals 10 residues.

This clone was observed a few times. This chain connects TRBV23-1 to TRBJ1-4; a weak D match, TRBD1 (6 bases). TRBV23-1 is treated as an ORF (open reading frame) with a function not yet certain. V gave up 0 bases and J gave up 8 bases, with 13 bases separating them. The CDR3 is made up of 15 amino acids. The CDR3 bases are TGCGCCAGCAGTCAATCAATAGGGGGAAGAGAAAAACTGTTTTTT. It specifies CASSQSIGGREKLFF.

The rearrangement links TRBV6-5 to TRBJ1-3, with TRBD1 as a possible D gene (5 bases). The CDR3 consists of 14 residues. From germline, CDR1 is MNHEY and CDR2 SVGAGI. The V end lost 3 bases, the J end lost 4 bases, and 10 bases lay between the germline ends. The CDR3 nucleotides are TGTGCCAGCAGTTATGGGCAGGGAGGAAACACCATATATTTT. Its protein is CASSYGQGGNTIYF.

The CDR3 is CASSSKSGGDHNEQFF. The CDR3 region has the DNA TGTGCCAGCAGCTCTAAAAGCGGGGGCGATCACAATGAGCAGTTCTTC. The chain has TRBV7-6 and TRBJ2-1; TRBD2 aligns across 8 bases. Losses at the gene ends were 4 bases for V and 5 bases for J; bases not matched to a gene: 10. The CDR3 contains 16 residues. CDR1 is SGHVS, CDR2 FNYEAQ, per germline.

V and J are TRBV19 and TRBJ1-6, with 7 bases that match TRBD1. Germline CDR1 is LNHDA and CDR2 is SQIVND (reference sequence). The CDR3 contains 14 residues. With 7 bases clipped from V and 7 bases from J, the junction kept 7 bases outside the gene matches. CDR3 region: CASKTGTENSPLHF. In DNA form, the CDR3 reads TGTGCCAGTAAAACAGGGACAGAAAATTCACCCCTCCACTTT.

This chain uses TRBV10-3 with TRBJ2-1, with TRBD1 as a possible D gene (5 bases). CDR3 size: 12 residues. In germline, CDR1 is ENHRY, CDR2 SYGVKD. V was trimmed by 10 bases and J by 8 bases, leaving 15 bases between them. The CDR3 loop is CATSAGFDEQFF. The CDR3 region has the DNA TGTGCCACCTCGGCAGGGTTCGATGAGCAGTTCTTC.

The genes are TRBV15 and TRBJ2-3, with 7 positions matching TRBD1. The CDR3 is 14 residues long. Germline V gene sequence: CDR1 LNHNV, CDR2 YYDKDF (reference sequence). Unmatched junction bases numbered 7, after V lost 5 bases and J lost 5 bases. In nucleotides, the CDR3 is TGTGCCACCAGCGGAATGAGGGGGCAAGATACGCAGTATTTT. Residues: CATSGMRGQDTQYF.

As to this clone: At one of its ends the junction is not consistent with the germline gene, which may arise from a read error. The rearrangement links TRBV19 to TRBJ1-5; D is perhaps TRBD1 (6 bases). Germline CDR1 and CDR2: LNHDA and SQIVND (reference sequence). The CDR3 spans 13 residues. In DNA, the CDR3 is TGTGCCAGTAGTCCCCCGACTTTGGGGGCCCTATTTTTT. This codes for CASSPPTLGALFF.

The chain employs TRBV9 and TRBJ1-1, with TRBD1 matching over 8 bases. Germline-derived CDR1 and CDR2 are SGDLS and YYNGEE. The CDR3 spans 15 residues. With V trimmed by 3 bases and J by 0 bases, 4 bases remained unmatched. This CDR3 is CASSAQDRVNTEAFF. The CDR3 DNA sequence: TGTGCCAGCAGCGCCCAGGACAGGGTGAACACTGAAGCTTTCTTT. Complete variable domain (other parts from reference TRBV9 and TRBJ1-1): DSGVTQTPKHLITATGQRVTLRCSPRSGDLSVYWYQQSLDQGLQFLIQYYNGEERAKGNILERFSAQQFPDLHSELNLSSLELGDSALYFCASSAQDRVNTEAFFGQGTRLTVV.

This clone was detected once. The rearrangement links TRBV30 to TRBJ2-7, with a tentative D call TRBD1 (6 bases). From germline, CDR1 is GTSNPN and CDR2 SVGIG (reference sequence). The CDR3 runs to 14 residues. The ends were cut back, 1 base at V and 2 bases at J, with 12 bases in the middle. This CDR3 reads CAWSAQGKTYEQYF. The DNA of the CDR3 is TGTGCCTGGAGTGCACAGGGAAAGACCTACGAGCAGTACTTC. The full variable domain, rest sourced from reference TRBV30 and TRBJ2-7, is SQTIHQWPATLVQPVGSPLSLECTVEGTSNPNLYWYRQAAGRGLQLLFYSVGIGQISSEVPQNLSASRPQDRQFILSSKKLLLSDSGFYLCAWSAQGKTYEQYFGPGTRLTVT.

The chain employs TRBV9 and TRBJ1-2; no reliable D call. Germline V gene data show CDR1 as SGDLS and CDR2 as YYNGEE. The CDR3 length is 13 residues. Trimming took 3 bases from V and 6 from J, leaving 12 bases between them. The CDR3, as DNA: TGTGCCAGCAGCGAGCGGGTCTTCAATGGCTACACCTTC. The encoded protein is CASSERVFNGYTF.

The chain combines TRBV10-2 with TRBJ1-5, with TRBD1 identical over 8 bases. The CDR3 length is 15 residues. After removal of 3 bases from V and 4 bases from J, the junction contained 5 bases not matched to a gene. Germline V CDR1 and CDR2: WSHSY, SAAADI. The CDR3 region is CASSDQGARNQPQHF. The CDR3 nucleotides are TGCGCCAGCAGTGACCAGGGGGCGAGGAATCAGCCCCAGCATTTT.